These 20 T cell receptor beta chains originate from one sample sequenced in a study of shared clonotypes between healthy human individuals (dated by TCRdb to 2018 to 2021). Receptor libraries were prepared by the immunoSEQ multiplex PCR assay. Sourced from immuneACCESS, this table was stored by TCRdb with only in-frame sequences that have V and J called. A share of the clones is absent; for the studies checked, an unresolved V gene accounts for under half, and the remainder has no known explanation. This sample is represented by about 1.5 million clones; around 98% of them were singletons. The biggest ten clones account for about 0.45% of the sample. The sample taken for sequencing was naive CD4+ T cells sorted from blood. Interpreted using the paper, the cell subset or site label stands for: CD45RA+ positively selected. The receptors originated from a young man in good health.

The gene calls are TRBV5-8 and TRBJ2-3; D gene ambiguous. This CDR3 region has 15 residues. CDR1 is SGHTS, CDR2 YDEGEE, per germline. V lost 0 bases and J lost 2, with 10 bases in between. Here the CDR3 DNA reads TGTGCCAGCAGCTTGGGGGTACCCCACACAGATACGCAGTATTTT. It is translated as CASSLGVPHTDTQYF.

The CDR3 DNA follows: TGCGCCAGCAACTATGGGACAGCGAACACTGAAGCTTTCTTT. This gives the protein CASNYGTANTEAFF. V and J are TRBV5-1 and TRBJ1-1; 7 nucleotides line up with TRBD1. The junction had 6 bases not matched to a gene; V was cut back by 6 bases and J by 1 base. Germline V gene lookup returns CDR1 SGHRS and CDR2 YFSETQ. The CDR3 sequence is 14 residues long.

The chain has TRBV5-1 and TRBJ2-1; 11 positions match TRBD2. This CDR3 has 19 residues. Germline CDR1 reads SGHRS; CDR2 reads YFSETQ. The ends lost 4 bases at V and 0 bases at J; junction bases unmatched: 12. This CDR3 is CASSKPGHTSGSSYNEQFF. The CDR3, as DNA: TGCGCCAGCAGCAAACCGGGACATACTAGCGGGAGCTCCTACAATGAGCAGTTCTTC.

V and J are TRBV14 and TRBJ2-7; D perhaps matches TRBD2 (5 bases). The CDR3 covers 15 residues. V lost 4 bases to trimming and J lost 4 bases, with 17 bases between them. CDR1 is SGHDN, CDR2 FVKESK, per germline. The CDR3 is CASSPTPGNVYEQYF. Here the CDR3 DNA reads TGTGCCAGCAGCCCGACCCCCGGGAACGTGTACGAGCAGTACTTC.

Only one count was recorded for this clone. The rearrangement uses TRBV27 and TRBJ2-2; D is ambiguous. The ends were cut back, 5 bases at V and 0 bases at J, with 10 bases in the middle. Germline-derived CDR1 and CDR2 are MNHEY and SMNVEV (reference sequence). There are 15 residues in the CDR3. In nucleotides, the CDR3 is TGTGCCAGCAGTATCCTAGGCCCGAACACCGGGGAGCTGTTTTTT. This encodes CASSILGPNTGELFF.

The V and J genes are TRBV29-1 and TRBJ1-2, with TRBD1 matching 8 bases. The V segment lost 6 bases and the J segment 4 bases; nucleotides outside the gene matches: 10. This CDR3 contains 14 residues. CDR1 and CDR2 from the germline V gene are SQVTM and ANQGSEA. The CDR3 is CSVDLLQGVYGYTF. CDR3 in DNA: TGCAGCGTGGACCTCTTACAGGGGGTCTATGGCTACACCTTC.

The J gene is TRBJ1-3, the V gene TRBV6-5; 7 nucleotides align to TRBD1. Germline assignment: CDR1 MNHEY and CDR2 SVGAGI. The CDR3 runs 14 residues. V dropped 5 bases and J dropped 4; count of bases not matched to a gene: 5. For the CDR3, the DNA is TGTGCCAGCAGTAACAGGGGCGGGGGAAACACCATATATTTT. This encodes CASSNRGGGNTIYF.

The rearrangement uses TRBV7-9 and TRBJ1-4; 8 positions match TRBD1. The CDR3 has 15 residues. J was trimmed by 5 bases and V by 2 bases; bases with no gene match: 4. The germline V gene has CDR1 SEHNR and CDR2 FQNEAQ (reference sequence). The CDR3 loop is CASSLRQGANEKLFF. The DNA for the CDR3 is TGTGCCAGCAGCTTACGGCAGGGGGCGAATGAAAAACTGTTTTTT.

A note on this clone: The sample carries other DNA sequences with the same CDR3. V and J are TRBV28 and TRBJ2-5; no clear D. CDR3 size: 11 residues. Trimming shortened V by 3 bases and J by 5 bases, and 4 bases separated the two germline ends. Germline CDR1 reads MDHEN; CDR2 reads SYDVKM. The CDR3 protein is CASSLGETQYF. Here the CDR3 DNA reads TGTGCCAGCAGTTTGGGGGAGACCCAGTACTTC.

This clone occurred once. The rearrangement uses TRBV27 and TRBJ2-1; 15 bases fit TRBD2. Germline CDR1 and CDR2: MNHEY and SMNVEV (reference sequence). The CDR3 consists of 17 residues. V dropped 2 bases and J dropped 7; count of bases not matched to a gene: 6. This chain's CDR3 is CASSLRGTSGRSNEQFF. The CDR3 DNA follows: TGTGCCAGCAGTTTAAGGGGGACTAGCGGGAGGTCGAATGAGCAGTTCTTC.

The V and J genes are TRBV18 and TRBJ2-1, with 7 nucleotides matching TRBD2. V was clipped by 6 bases and J by 3 bases; unmatched bases: 8. CDR1 and CDR2 from the germline V gene are KGHSH and LQKENI. This CDR3 has 15 residues. The CDR3 bases are TGTGCCAGCTCCCCGGAAGCGGGGAACTACAATGAGCAGTTCTTC. This encodes CASSPEAGNYNEQFF.

The gene calls are TRBV7-6 and TRBJ2-7, with D perhaps matching TRBD1 (6 bases). The CDR3 loop spans 15 amino acids. Per germline, CDR1 SGHVS and CDR2 FNYEAQ. Trimming pared 4 bases from V and 3 bases from J, leaving 16 bases between. The CDR3 reads CASSSTDGQLYEQYF. The DNA of the CDR3 is TGTGCCAGCAGCTCAACTGATGGACAGCTCTACGAGCAGTACTTC.

The rearrangement joins TRBV18 to TRBJ2-7; TRBD1 matches at 7 bases. Losses at the gene ends were 0 bases for V and 3 bases for J; bases not matched to a gene: 5. CDR3 length: 15 residues. The germline V gene has CDR1 KGHSH and CDR2 LQKENI. The CDR3 spells CASSPPDRASYEQYF. CDR3 nucleotides: TGTGCCAGCTCACCACCCGACAGGGCGAGCTACGAGCAGTACTTC.

This CDR3 reads CASSVSRATNEKLFF. Written as DNA, the CDR3 is TGTGCCAGCAGTGTGTCCAGAGCAACTAATGAAAAACTGTTTTTT. This chain joins TRBV25-1 and TRBJ1-4, with D unresolved. The V gene lost 4 bases and the J gene lost 0 bases, with 9 bases spanning the gap. CDR1 is MGHDK, CDR2 SYGVNS, per germline. This CDR3 contains 15 residues.

The V call is TRBV29-1, the J call TRBJ2-5; tentatively, D is TRBD2 (6 bases). The CDR3 runs 13 residues. Germline lookup yields CDR1 SQVTM and CDR2 ANQGSEA. V shed 2 bases and J shed 4 bases, with 11 bases lying between them. DNA of the CDR3: TGCAGCGTTGAAACGGGGCGGGGAGAGACCCAGTACTTC. This translates into CSVETGRGETQYF.

The V and J genes are TRBV18 and TRBJ1-2, with 9 bases aligning to TRBD1. This CDR3 spans 15 amino acids. J lost 3 bases, V lost 1 base, and 3 bases had no gene match. Germline V gene sequence: CDR1 KGHSH, CDR2 LQKENI. The CDR3 region has the DNA TGTGCCAGCTCACCACGGGGACAGGGTGACTATGGCTACACCTTC. Translation: CASSPRGQGDYGYTF.

With respect to this clone: Other DNA sequences in this specimen translate into the identical CDR3. The chain joins TRBV2 to TRBJ1-1; D gene unclear. The germline V gene has CDR1 SNHLY and CDR2 FYNNEI. This CDR3 spans 14 amino acids. V was cut by 0 bases and J by 4 bases, with 9 bases left in between. CDR3 DNA sequence: TGTGCCAGCAGTGAAGCCCGGGGAGGCACTGAAGCTTTCTTT. As protein: CASSEARGGTEAFF.

This chain links TRBV5-5 with TRBJ2-2, with D possibly TRBD2 on 5 matching bases. The V and J ends lost 6 bases and 0 bases respectively, with 12 bases between them. This CDR3 has 15 amino acids. The germline V gene has CDR1 SGHKS and CDR2 YYEKEE (reference sequence). DNA of the CDR3: TGTGCCAGCATCTTCGGGGTGCCGAACACCGGGGAGCTGTTTTTT. Translating gives CASIFGVPNTGELFF.

The rearrangement uses TRBV7-6 and TRBJ1-1; D not certain. The CDR3 is 14 residues long. Germline V gives CDR1 SGHVS, CDR2 FNYEAQ. Trimming removed 5 bases at V and 4 bases at J, with 14 bases between. The CDR3: CASSAIQKSTEAFF. The CDR3 nucleotides are TGTGCCAGCAGCGCCATTCAGAAGTCCACTGAAGCTTTCTTT.

The chain is built from TRBV5-1 and TRBJ1-2, with 7 bases matching TRBD1. The CDR3 contains 14 residues. Germline loops: CDR1 SGHRS, CDR2 YFSETQ. V lost 5 bases and J lost 4; bases outside the gene matches: 8. In DNA, the CDR3 is TGCGCCAGCAGTACCCCGGGACAGCCCTATGGCTACACCTTC. Protein sequence: CASSTPGQPYGYTF.